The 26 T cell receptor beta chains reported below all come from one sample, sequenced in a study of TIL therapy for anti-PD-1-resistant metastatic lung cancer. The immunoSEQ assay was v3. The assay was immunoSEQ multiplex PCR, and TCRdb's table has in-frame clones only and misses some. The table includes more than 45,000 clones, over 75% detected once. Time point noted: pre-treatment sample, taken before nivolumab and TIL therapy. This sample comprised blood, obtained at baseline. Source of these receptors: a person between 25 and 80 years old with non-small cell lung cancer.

The DNA of the CDR3 is TGCGCCAGCAGCTCCACCCCGTCCTACGAGCAGTACTTC. As protein: CASSSTPSYEQYF. This chain connects TRBV5-1 to TRBJ2-7; D gene uncertain. Germline V lookup: CDR1 SGHRS, CDR2 YFSETQ. V was clipped by 3 bases and J by 1 base, with 8 bases between them. The CDR3 is 13 amino acids.

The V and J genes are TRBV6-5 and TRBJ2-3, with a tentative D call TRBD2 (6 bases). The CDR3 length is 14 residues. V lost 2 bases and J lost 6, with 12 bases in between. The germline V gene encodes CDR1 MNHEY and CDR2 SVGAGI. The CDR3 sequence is CASSYGLGGDTQYF. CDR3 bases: TGTGCCAGCAGTTACGGGCTAGGAGGGGATACGCAGTATTTT.

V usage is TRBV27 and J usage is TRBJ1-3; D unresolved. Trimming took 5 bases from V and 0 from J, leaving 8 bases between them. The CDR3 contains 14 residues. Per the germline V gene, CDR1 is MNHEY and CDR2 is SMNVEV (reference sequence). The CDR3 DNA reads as TGTGCCAGCAGTGACGGGATCTCTGGAAACACCATATATTTT. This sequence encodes CASSDGISGNTIYF.

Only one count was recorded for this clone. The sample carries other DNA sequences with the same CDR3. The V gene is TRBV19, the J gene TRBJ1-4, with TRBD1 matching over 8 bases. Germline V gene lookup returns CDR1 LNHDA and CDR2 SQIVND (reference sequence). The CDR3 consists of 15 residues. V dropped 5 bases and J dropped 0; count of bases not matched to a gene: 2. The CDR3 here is CASSSGQATNEKLFF. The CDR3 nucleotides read TGTGCCAGTAGTTCGGGACAGGCAACTAATGAAAAACTGTTTTTT.

CDR3 region: CASSPLAGDTQYF. In nucleotides, the CDR3 is TGTGCCAGCAGCCCCCTAGCGGGAGATACGCAGTATTTT. The chain combines TRBV5-6 with TRBJ2-3, with 8 bases matching TRBD2. V lost 4 bases to trimming and J lost 5 bases; unmatched junction nucleotides: 3. There are 13 residues in the CDR3. Germline-derived CDR1 and CDR2 are SGHDT and YYEEEE.

CDR3 loop: CASGFPGFGTEAFF. CDR3 DNA sequence: TGTGCTAGTGGTTTTCCGGGGTTCGGGACTGAAGCTTTCTTT. The chain employs TRBV12-5 and TRBJ1-1; D not resolved. The V and J ends lost 3 bases and 5 bases respectively, with 13 bases between them. Germline CDR1 LGHNT, CDR2 FRNRAP. The CDR3 runs to 14 residues.

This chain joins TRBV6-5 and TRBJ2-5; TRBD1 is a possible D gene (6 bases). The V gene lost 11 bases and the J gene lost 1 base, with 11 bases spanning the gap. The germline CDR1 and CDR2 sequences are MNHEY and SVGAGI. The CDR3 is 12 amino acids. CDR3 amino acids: CAGGQAQETQYF. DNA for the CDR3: TGTGCCGGGGGACAAGCCCAAGAGACCCAGTACTTC.

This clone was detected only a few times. CDR3 in DNA: TGCAGCGTGGAACTGGACCCGAAGCTGTTTTTT. Protein product: CSVELDPKLFF. The chain has TRBV29-1 and TRBJ2-2; D gene unclear. V lost 6 bases, J lost 12 bases, and 14 bases lay in between. CDR1 SQVTM and CDR2 ANQGSEA come from the germline V gene. This CDR3 has 11 residues.

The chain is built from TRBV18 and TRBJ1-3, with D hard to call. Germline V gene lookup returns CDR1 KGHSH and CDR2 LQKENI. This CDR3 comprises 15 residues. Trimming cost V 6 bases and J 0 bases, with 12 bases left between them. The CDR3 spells CASSPVLDSGNTIYF. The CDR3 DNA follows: TGTGCCAGCTCTCCCGTCTTAGACTCTGGAAACACCATATATTTT. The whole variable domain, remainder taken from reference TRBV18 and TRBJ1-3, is NAGVMQNPRHLVRRRGQEARLRCSPMKGHSHVYWYRQLPEEGLKFMVYLQKENIIDESGMPKERFSAEFPKEGPSILRIQQVVRGDSAAYFCASSPVLDSGNTIYFGEGSWLTVV.

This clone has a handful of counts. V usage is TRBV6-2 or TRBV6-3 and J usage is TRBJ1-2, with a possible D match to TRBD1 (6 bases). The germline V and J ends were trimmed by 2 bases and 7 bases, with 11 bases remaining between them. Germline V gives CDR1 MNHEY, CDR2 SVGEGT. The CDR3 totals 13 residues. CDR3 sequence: CASSYPQGSGYTF. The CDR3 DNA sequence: TGTGCCAGCAGTTACCCCCAGGGGAGTGGCTACACCTTC.

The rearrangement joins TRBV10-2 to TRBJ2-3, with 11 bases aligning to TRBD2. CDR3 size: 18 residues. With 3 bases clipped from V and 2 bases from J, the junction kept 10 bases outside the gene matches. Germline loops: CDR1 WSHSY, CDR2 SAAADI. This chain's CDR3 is CASSELTSGGGITDTQYF. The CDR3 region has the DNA TGCGCCAGCAGTGAACTAACTAGCGGGGGCGGAATCACAGATACGCAGTATTTT.

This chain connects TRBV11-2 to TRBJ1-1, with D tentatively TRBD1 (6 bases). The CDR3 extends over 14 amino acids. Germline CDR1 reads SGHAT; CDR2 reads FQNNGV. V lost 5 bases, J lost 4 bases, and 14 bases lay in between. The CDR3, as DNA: TGTGCCAGCAGCACCCTTGGGGGGGCCACTGAAGCTTTCTTT. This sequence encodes CASSTLGGATEAFF.

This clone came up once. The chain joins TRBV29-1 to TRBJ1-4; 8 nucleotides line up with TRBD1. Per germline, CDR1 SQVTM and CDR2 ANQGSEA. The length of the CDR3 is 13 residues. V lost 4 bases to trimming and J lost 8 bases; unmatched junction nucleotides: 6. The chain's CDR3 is CSVARGQREKLFF. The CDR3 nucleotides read TGCAGCGTTGCCAGGGGGCAAAGGGAAAAACTGTTTTTT.

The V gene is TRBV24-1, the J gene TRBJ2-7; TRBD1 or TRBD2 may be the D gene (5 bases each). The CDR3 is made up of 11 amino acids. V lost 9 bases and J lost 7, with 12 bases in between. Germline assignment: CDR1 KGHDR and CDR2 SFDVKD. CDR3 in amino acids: CATSFWGEQYF. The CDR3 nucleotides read TGTGCCACCTCCTTCTGGGGGGAGCAGTACTTC.

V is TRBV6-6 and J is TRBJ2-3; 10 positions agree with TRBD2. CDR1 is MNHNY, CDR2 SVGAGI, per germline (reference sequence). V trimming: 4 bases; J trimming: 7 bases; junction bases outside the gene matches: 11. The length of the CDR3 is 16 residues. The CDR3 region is CASSSEAGGRGNTQYF. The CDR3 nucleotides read TGTGCCAGCAGTTCCGAAGCGGGAGGGAGAGGAAATACGCAGTATTTT.

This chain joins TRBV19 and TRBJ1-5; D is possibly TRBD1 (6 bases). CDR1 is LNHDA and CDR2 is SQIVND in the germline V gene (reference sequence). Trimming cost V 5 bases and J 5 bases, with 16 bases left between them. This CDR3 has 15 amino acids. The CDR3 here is CASSPYREPDQPQHF. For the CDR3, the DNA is TGTGCCAGTAGTCCCTACAGGGAACCTGATCAGCCCCAGCATTTT.

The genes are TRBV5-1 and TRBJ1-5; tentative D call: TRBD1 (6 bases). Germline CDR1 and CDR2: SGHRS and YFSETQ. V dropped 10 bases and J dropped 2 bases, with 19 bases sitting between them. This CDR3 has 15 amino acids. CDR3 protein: CAACSQGRRNQPQHF. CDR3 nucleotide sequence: TGCGCCGCCTGTAGTCAGGGGAGGCGCAATCAGCCCCAGCATTTT.

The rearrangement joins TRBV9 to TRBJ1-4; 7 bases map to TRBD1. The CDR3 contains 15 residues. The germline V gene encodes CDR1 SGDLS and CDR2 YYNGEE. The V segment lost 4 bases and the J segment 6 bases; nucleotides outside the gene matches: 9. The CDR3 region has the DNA TGTGCCAGCAGCCTGGGGCCAGGGGGACATGAAAAACTGTTTTTT. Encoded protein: CASSLGPGGHEKLFF.

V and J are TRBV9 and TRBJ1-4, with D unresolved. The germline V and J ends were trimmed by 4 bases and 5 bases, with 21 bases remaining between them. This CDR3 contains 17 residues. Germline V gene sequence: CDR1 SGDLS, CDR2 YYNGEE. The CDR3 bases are TGTGCCAGCAGCCCTACATACGGGAACAGCCAGAATGAAAAACTGTTTTTT. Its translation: CASSPTYGNSQNEKLFF.

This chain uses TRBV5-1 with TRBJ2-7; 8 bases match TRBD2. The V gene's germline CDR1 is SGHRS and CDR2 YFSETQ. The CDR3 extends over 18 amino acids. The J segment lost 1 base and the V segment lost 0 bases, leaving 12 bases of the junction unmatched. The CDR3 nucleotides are TGCGCCAGCAGCTTGGCCCCATCCGGGGGGGGAGCGTCCTACGAGCAGTACTTC. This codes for CASSLAPSGGGASYEQYF.

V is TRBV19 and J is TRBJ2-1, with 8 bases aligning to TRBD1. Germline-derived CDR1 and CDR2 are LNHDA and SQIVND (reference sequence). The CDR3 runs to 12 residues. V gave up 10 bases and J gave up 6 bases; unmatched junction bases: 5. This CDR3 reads CATRTGSNEQFF. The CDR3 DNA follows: TGTGCCACGCGGACAGGGAGCAATGAGCAGTTCTTC.

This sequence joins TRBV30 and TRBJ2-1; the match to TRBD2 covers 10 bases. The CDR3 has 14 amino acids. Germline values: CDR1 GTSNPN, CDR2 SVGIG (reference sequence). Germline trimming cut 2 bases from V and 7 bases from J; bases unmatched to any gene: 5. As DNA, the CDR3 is TGTGCCTGGAGTTTAGGACTAGCGGTGAATGAGCAGTTCTTC. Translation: CAWSLGLAVNEQFF.

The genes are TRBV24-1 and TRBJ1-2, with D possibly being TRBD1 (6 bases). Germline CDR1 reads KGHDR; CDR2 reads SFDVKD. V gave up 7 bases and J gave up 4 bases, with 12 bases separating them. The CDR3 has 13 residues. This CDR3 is CATSGRGGYGYTF. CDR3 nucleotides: TGTGCCACCAGCGGCAGGGGCGGCTATGGCTACACCTTC.

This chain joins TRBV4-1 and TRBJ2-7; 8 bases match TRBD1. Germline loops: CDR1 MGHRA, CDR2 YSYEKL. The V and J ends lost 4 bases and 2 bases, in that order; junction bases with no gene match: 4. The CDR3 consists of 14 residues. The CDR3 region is CASSRGQGAYEQYF. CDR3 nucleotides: TGCGCCAGCAGCCGAGGACAGGGCGCCTACGAGCAGTACTTC.

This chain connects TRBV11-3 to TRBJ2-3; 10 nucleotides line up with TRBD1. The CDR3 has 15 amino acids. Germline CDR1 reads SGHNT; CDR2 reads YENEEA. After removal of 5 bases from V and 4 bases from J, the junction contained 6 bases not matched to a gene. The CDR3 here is CASSNGQGDADTQYF. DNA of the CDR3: TGTGCCAGCAGCAACGGACAGGGGGACGCAGATACGCAGTATTTT.

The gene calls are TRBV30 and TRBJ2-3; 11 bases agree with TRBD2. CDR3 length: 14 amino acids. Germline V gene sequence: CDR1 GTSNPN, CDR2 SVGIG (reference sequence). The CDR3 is CGVRLAGGSDTQYF. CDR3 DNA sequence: TGTGGTGTCCGGCTAGCGGGAGGTAGTGATACGCAGTATTTT.